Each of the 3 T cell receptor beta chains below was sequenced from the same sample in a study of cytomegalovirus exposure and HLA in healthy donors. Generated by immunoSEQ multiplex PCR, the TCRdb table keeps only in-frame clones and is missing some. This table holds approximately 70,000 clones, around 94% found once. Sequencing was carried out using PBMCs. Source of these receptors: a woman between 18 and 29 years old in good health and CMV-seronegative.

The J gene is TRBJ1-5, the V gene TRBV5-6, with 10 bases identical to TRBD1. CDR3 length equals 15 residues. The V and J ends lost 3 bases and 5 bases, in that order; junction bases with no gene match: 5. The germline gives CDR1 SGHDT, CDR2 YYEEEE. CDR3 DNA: TGTGCCAGCAGCTCCGACAGGGGGCCTGATCAGCCCCAGCATTTT. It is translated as CASSSDRGPDQPQHF.

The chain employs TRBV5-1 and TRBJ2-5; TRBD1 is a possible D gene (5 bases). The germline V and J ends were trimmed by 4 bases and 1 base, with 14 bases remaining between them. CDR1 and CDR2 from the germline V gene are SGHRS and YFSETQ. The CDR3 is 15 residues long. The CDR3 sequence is CASSTTAGPQETQYF. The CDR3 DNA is TGCGCCAGCAGCACAACGGCAGGGCCCCAAGAGACCCAGTACTTC. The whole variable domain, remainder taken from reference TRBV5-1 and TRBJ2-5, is KAGVTQTPRYLIKTRGQQVTLSCSPISGHRSVSWYQQTPGQGLQFLFEYFSETQRNKGNFPGRFSGRQFSNSRSEMNVSTLELGDSALYLCASSTTAGPQETQYFGPGTRLLVL.

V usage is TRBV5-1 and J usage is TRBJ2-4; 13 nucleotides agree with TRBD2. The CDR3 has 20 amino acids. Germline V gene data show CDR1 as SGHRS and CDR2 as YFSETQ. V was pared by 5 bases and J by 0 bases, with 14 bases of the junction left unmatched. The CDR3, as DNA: TGCGCCAGCAGTTTCGAACTAGCGGGGGGGCTGAGGGGAGCCAAAAACATTCAGTACTTC. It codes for CASSFELAGGLRGAKNIQYF.